This is a list of T cell receptor beta chains from one sample in a study of cytomegalovirus exposure and HLA in healthy donors. Profiling relied on immunoSEQ multiplex PCR, and the TCRdb table lists in-frame clones only, not all of them. The repertoire consists of approximately 170,000 clones, with 84% occurring once and the leading ten covering roughly a tenth. What was sequenced was PBMCs. These receptors originate from a man aged 30 to 39 in good health and CMV-seropositive. The CDR3 runs from the conserved cysteine through the conserved F or W. The D gene is left open where the match is weak. The size of a clone is reported for some rows only, either as once, few or many, or as a class for expanded clones.

j_call clone_size v_call d_call cdr3_aa cdr3_nt
TRBJ1-4 . TRBV6-5 TRBD1 CASSYGQGYEKLFF TGTGCCAGCAGTTACGGACAGGGGTATGAAAAACTGTTTTTT
TRBJ1-2 . TRBV30 . CAWSVDRF TGTGCCTGGAGTGTCGACAGGTTC
TRBJ2-5 once TRBV5-4 . CASSGGQTQYF TGTGCCAGCAGCGGAGGACAGACCCAGTACTTC
TRBJ2-7 . TRBV19 TRBD2 CASSPLAAISYEQYF TGTGCCAGTAGTCCCCTAGCGGCTATCTCCTACGAGCAGTACTTC
TRBJ1-4 . TRBV30 . CAWSAGSTNEKLFF TGTGCCTGGAGCGCAGGGTCGACTAATGAAAAACTGTTTTTT
TRBJ2-7 . TRBV28 . CATHGDTSYEQYF TGTGCCACCCATGGGGACACCTCCTACGAGCAGTACTTC
TRBJ2-5 . TRBV9 TRBD1 CASSDPRQGKETQYF TGTGCCAGCAGCGATCCAAGACAGGGGAAAGAGACCCAGTACTTC
TRBJ1-2 . TRBV20-1 . CSARTAYGYTF TGCAGTGCTAGAACAGCCTATGGCTACACCTTC
TRBJ2-7 . TRBV30 . CAWSIGGRYEQYF TGTGCCTGGAGTATCGGGGGGCGCTACGAGCAGTACTTC
TRBJ2-7 . TRBV15 . CATSRGRFSRYEQYF TGTGCCACCAGCAGAGGGCGGTTCTCCAGATACGAGCAGTACTTC
TRBJ1-1 . TRBV10-3 . CAIRPIGGKRTEAFF TGTGCCATCAGACCCATTGGGGGGAAGCGCACTGAAGCTTTCTTT
TRBJ1-4 once TRBV4-1 . CASSRGLAATNEKLFF TGCGCCAGCAGCCGGGGCCTGGCTGCAACTAATGAAAAACTGTTTTTT
TRBJ2-7 . TRBV7-9 . CASSPRGRSEQYF TGTGCCAGCAGCCCTCGGGGGAGGTCCGAGCAGTACTTC
TRBJ2-7 . TRBV6-5 TRBD1 CASSSGQGASYEQYF TGTGCCAGCAGCTCCGGACAGGGGGCATCCTACGAGCAGTACTTC
TRBJ1-5 . TRBV4-1 . CASSHRSDNQPQHF TGCGCCAGCAGCCACCGTAGTGACAATCAGCCCCAGCATTTT
TRBJ2-5 . TRBV10-3 TRBD1 CAIRQGAGETQYF TGTGCCATCAGGCAGGGGGCGGGGGAGACCCAGTACTTC
TRBJ2-7 . TRBV5-4 TRBD2 CASSSPAGGSHEQYF TGTGCCAGCAGCTCCCCCGCGGGGGGGAGCCACGAGCAGTACTTC
TRBJ1-2 . TRBV6-1 . CASSEAGGGKDTF TGTGCCAGCAGTGAAGCGGGGGGAGGTAAGGACACCTTC
TRBJ1-1 once TRBV7-6 . CASSLEGMGTEAFF TGTGCCAGCAGCTTGGAGGGAATGGGGACTGAAGCTTTCTTT
TRBJ1-1 . TRBV11-2 . CASSLEMGGAFF TGTGCCAGCAGCTTAGAAATGGGGGGGGCTTTCTTT
TRBJ1-4 . TRBV6-1 . CASTQDTEKLFF TGTGCCAGCACCCAGGACACAGAAAAACTGTTTTTT
TRBJ2-1 once TRBV15 TRBD2 CATSNFRTSRPNEQFF TGTGCCACCAGCAATTTTAGGACTAGCAGACCCAATGAGCAGTTCTTC
TRBJ2-1 . TRBV9 TRBD2 CASSDTLAGGYNEQFF TGTGCCAGCAGTGATACCCTAGCGGGGGGGTACAATGAGCAGTTCTTC
TRBJ1-2 . TRBV23-1 TRBD1 CASSQRDRESNGYTF TGCGCCAGCAGTCAGCGGGACAGGGAAAGTAATGGCTACACCTTC
TRBJ2-7 few TRBV28 TRBD1 CASSLTGTGEYEQYF TGTGCCAGCAGTTTGACCGGGACAGGGGAATACGAGCAGTACTTC
TRBJ1-1 . TRBV4-3 . CASSLREVNTEAFF TGCGCCAGCAGCCTGAGGGAGGTGAACACTGAAGCTTTCTTT
TRBJ2-1 few TRBV4-3 TRBD2 CASSHGPAGGPYNEQFF TGCGCCAGCAGCCACGGACCCGCGGGGGGGCCCTACAATGAGCAGTTCTTC
TRBJ1-3 . TRBV15 . CATSTRAGSGNTIYF TGTGCCACCAGCACCAGAGCGGGCTCTGGAAACACCATATATTTT
TRBJ2-2 . TRBV27 . CASSLNPGWGTGELFF TGTGCCAGCAGTCTGAACCCAGGGTGGGGAACCGGGGAGCTGTTTTTT
TRBJ2-5 . TRBV13 TRBD2 CASSHLGGDQETQYF TGTGCCAGCAGCCACCTTGGGGGGGATCAAGAGACCCAGTACTTC
TRBJ2-2 . TRBV25-1 TRBD2 CASSEGLAANTGELFF TGTGCCAGCAGTGAAGGGCTAGCGGCGAACACCGGGGAGCTGTTTTTT
TRBJ2-3 . TRBV30 TRBD2 CAWSAGVTSGITDTQYF TGTGCCTGGAGTGCCGGAGTAACTAGCGGGATCACAGATACGCAGTATTTT
TRBJ2-5 . TRBV2 TRBD2 CATKAGAGETQYF TGTGCCACAAAGGCGGGAGCGGGAGAGACCCAGTACTTC
TRBJ2-1 . TRBV7-3 . CASSLRRGEQFF TGTGCCAGCAGCTTAAGAAGGGGGGAGCAGTTCTTC
TRBJ1-1 . TRBV6-1 TRBD1 CASSDRQGLRTEAFF TGTGCCAGCAGCGATAGACAGGGGCTGAGGACTGAAGCTTTCTTT
TRBJ2-1 . TRBV30 TRBD2 CAWGGLLAGGQFF TGTGCCTGGGGAGGGTTACTAGCGGGGGGCCAGTTCTTC
TRBJ2-3 . TRBV6-4 TRBD2 CASSDSGGGSTDTQYF TGTGCCAGCAGTGACTCCGGCGGGGGAAGCACAGATACGCAGTATTTT
TRBJ2-5 once TRBV11-2 TRBD1 CASSFIRTGDQETQYF TGTGCCAGCAGCTTTATAAGGACAGGCGACCAAGAGACCCAGTACTTC
TRBJ2-7 . TRBV15 . CATSRRAGSYEQYF TGTGCCACCAGCAGGCGGGCGGGATCCTACGAGCAGTACTTC
TRBJ2-2 . TRBV30 TRBD2 CAWGAGGGNTGELFF TGTGCCTGGGGAGCGGGAGGCGGGAACACCGGGGAGCTGTTTTTT
TRBJ1-4 . TRBV6-5 . CASTDSSTNEKLFF TGTGCCAGCACCGACAGCTCAACTAATGAAAAACTGTTTTTT
TRBJ2-3 . TRBV7-9 . CASSPTASTDTQYF TGTGCCAGCAGCCCGACAGCCTCCACAGATACGCAGTATTTT
TRBJ2-5 . TRBV4-1 TRBD2 CASSQATSSFETQYF TGCGCCAGCAGCCAAGCGACTAGCAGCTTCGAGACCCAGTACTTC
TRBJ2-7 . TRBV18 . CASSPEIPQGGYEQYF TGTGCCAGCTCACCAGAGATACCACAAGGAGGCTACGAGCAGTACTTC
TRBJ2-5 . TRBV5-1 TRBD2 CASSLVSSGTQETQYF TGCGCCAGCAGCTTGGTATCTAGCGGGACGCAGGAGACCCAGTACTTC
TRBJ1-5 . TRBV29-1 . CSVAGGRGDQPQHF TGCAGCGTTGCGGGGGGGCGAGGCGATCAGCCCCAGCATTTT
TRBJ1-1 . TRBV29-1 TRBD1 CSVEESGQGGEAFF TGCAGCGTTGAAGAATCAGGACAGGGGGGTGAAGCTTTCTTT
TRBJ1-5 . TRBV6-1 TRBD1 CASRGQGARQPQHF TGTGCCAGCAGAGGACAGGGGGCAAGGCAGCCCCAGCATTTT
TRBJ1-2 few TRBV18 TRBD1 CASSPRGQGKDGYTF TGTGCCAGCTCACCACGGGGACAGGGGAAGGATGGCTACACCTTC
TRBJ1-1 . TRBV5-6 . CATHLEGSYTEAFF TGTGCCACCCACTTAGAGGGATCGTACACTGAAGCTTTCTTT